The rows below give T cell receptor beta chains drawn from one sample of a study of PD-1 blockade in mismatch repair-deficient tumors. Assay: immunoSEQ multiplex PCR; the TCRdb copy retains only in-frame clones and omits some. The repertoire consists of about 67,000 clones, with around 73% occurring once and the leading ten covering 4.5% to 7%. Sequences were derived from peripheral blood, sampled 2 weeks after starting pembrolizumab. The receptors were sampled from an adult with mismatch repair-deficient cancer. Each CDR3 is given with its conserved first and last residue. D genes are given only for firm matches. Some rows mark clone size as missing; the rest say once, few, many or name a class of expanded clone.

V	size	J	length	D	DNA	CDR3
TRBV5-1	-	TRBJ1-1	13	-	TGCGCCAGCAGCTTGGCAGATAACACTGAAGCTTTCTTT	CASSLADNTEAFF
TRBV15	-	TRBJ1-1	13	-	TGTGCCACCTCGGGGGGCTTCAACACTGAAGCTTTCTTT	CATSGGFNTEAFF
TRBV5-1	-	TRBJ1-4	14	-	TGCGCCAGCAGCTTGGGGGGGATTAATGAAAAACTGTTTTTT	CASSLGGINEKLFF
TRBV2	once	TRBJ2-4	15	-	TGTGCCAGCAGTGAAACGAGGGCCAGTGGGAACATTCAGTACTTC	CASSETRASGNIQYF
TRBV14	-	TRBJ2-7	15	-	TGTGCCAGCAGCCAAGAAGTAGCCTCGCCCTACGAGCAGTACTTC	CASSQEVASPYEQYF
TRBV5-4	once	TRBJ1-5	15	-	TGTGCCAGCAGCGACGGGACAAACGACAATCAGCCCCAGCATTTT	CASSDGTNDNQPQHF
TRBV30	-	TRBJ2-5	13	-	TGTGCCTGGAGTGTACTGGTCGGAGAGACCCAGTACTTC	CAWSVLVGETQYF
TRBV19	few	TRBJ1-2	14	-	TGTGCCAGTAGTACCCAGACGGGGAACTATGGCTACACCTTC	CASSTQTGNYGYTF
TRBV5-4	-	TRBJ2-5	15	-	TGTGCCAGCAGCGAACCGGGACCAGCGACGGAGACCCAGTACTTC	CASSEPGPATETQYF
TRBV5-5	few	TRBJ1-1	11	-	TGTGCCAGCAGCTTGCACACTGAAGCTTTCTTT	CASSLHTEAFF
TRBV16	-	TRBJ2-5	11	-	TGTGCCAGCAGCCCCCAAGAGACCCAGTACTTC	CASSPQETQYF
TRBV10-3	-	TRBJ2-5	15	TRBD2	TGTGCCATCAAGGCCTCGCGGGAGGGCCAAGAGACCCAGTACTTC	CAIKASREGQETQYF
TRBV6-1	-	TRBJ2-5	17	-	TGTGCCAGCAGTGAAGCGGCAGCTAAGTTTACCCAAGAGACCCAGTACTTC	CASSEAAAKFTQETQYF
TRBV28	-	TRBJ2-3	14	-	TGTGCCAGCACTTGGCAGGGGCGGACAGATACGCAGTATTTT	CASTWQGRTDTQYF
TRBV19	-	TRBJ1-5	15	-	TGTGCCACACACCCTGGGCTATTAGCAAATCAGCCCCAGCATTTT	CATHPGLLANQPQHF
TRBV5-6	-	TRBJ1-2	14	-	TGTGCCAGCAGCTTAGGTCAGGACAACTATGGCTACACCTTC	CASSLGQDNYGYTF
TRBV2	-	TRBJ1-2	12	-	TGTGCCAGCAGAGGTCAGAACTATGGCTACACCTTC	CASRGQNYGYTF
TRBV10-3	-	TRBJ2-2	14	-	TGTGCCATTCACCGGGACGGGAATACCGGGGAGCTGTTTTTT	CAIHRDGNTGELFF
TRBV5-1	-	TRBJ2-7	14	TRBD1	TGCGCCAGCAAGACCGGGACAGGGGTACCCGAGCAGTACTTC	CASKTGTGVPEQYF
TRBV5-6	-	TRBJ1-1	13	-	TGTGCCAGCAGCTCGGACTGGGACACTGAAGCTTTCTTT	CASSSDWDTEAFF
TRBV5-1	-	TRBJ2-7	16	-	TGCGCCAGCAGCCCTGGTTACGGGTTAACCGCCTACGAGCAGTACTTC	CASSPGYGLTAYEQYF
TRBV6-1	once	TRBJ2-5	17	-	TGTGCCAGCAGTGATCCCCCCGGGGCGGATAGTCCCGAGACCCAGTACTTC	CASSDPPGADSPETQYF
TRBV6-1	-	TRBJ1-1	13	TRBD1	TGTGCCAGCAGGCAGGGGGCGGCCACTGAAGCTTTCTTT	CASRQGAATEAFF
TRBV11-2	once	TRBJ1-5	14	TRBD1	TGTGCCAGCACCCCGGGACAGCTCAATCAGCCCCAGCATTTT	CASTPGQLNQPQHF
TRBV6-1	-	TRBJ2-1	15	TRBD1	TGTGCCAGCAGTGCTTACAGGGGTTTGGGCAATGAGCAGTTCTTC	CASSAYRGLGNEQFF
TRBV6-1	-	TRBJ2-3	13	TRBD2	TGTGCCAGCACCCTATGGGAGGGGAGGGGGCAGTATTTT	CASTLWEGRGQYF
TRBV5-1	-	TRBJ1-1	13	-	TGCGCCAGCAGCAAAGAGATAAACACTGAAGCTTTCTTT	CASSKEINTEAFF
TRBV5-8	-	TRBJ2-6	16	TRBD1	TGTGCCAGCAGCCCATACAGGGGCTCTGGGGCCAACGTCCTGACTTTC	CASSPYRGSGANVLTF
TRBV28	-	TRBJ2-5	13	TRBD2	TGTGCCAGCAGATCCCACCCGGGGGGGACCCAGTACTTC	CASRSHPGGTQYF
TRBV6-5	-	TRBJ1-1	13	-	TGTGCCAGCAGTTACAGGGATGACACTGAAGCTTTCTTT	CASSYRDDTEAFF
TRBV18	-	TRBJ2-2	17	TRBD2	TGTGCCAGCTCACCAGGACTAGCGGGACCGAACACCGGGGAGCTGTTTTTT	CASSPGLAGPNTGELFF
TRBV11-3	-	TRBJ2-3	15	-	TGTGCCAGCAGCTTGGAGCCCACAAGCACAGATACGCAGTATTTT	CASSLEPTSTDTQYF
TRBV5-1	-	TRBJ2-7	18	TRBD2	TGCGCCAGCAGCTTGATGGGACTAGCGGGAGCTTCCTCCTACGAGCAGTACTTC	CASSLMGLAGASSYEQYF
TRBV6-6	many	TRBJ1-2	12	-	TGTGCCACAATTACAACGGGTAGTGGCTACACCTTC	CATITTGSGYTF
TRBV29-1	-	TRBJ2-5	14	-	TGCAGCGTCGATTGGACTGGACGAGTTGAGACCCAGTACTTC	CSVDWTGRVETQYF
TRBV14	-	TRBJ2-3	14	-	TGTGCCAGCAAAGGCGGGACTAGCACAGATACGCAGTATTTT	CASKGGTSTDTQYF
TRBV19	-	TRBJ2-7	13	TRBD1	TGTGCCAGTGCCAGGGGGAGCTCCTACGAGCAGTACTTC	CASARGSSYEQYF
TRBV5-4	-	TRBJ1-3	17	-	TGTGCCAGCAGCTTGGGACTAGGACTGAGCTCTGGAAACACCATATATTTT	CASSLGLGLSSGNTIYF
TRBV11-1	-	TRBJ2-6	15	-	TGTGCCAGCAGCCGACAGAGCTCTGGGGCCAACGTCCTGACTTTC	CASSRQSSGANVLTF
TRBV7-3	-	TRBJ2-7	15	TRBD2	TGTGCCAGCAGCTTATGGCCGGGGGGAAGTTACGAGCAGTACTTC	CASSLWPGGSYEQYF
TRBV18	-	TRBJ2-1	13	-	TGTGCCAGCTCACTAGGGATGAACAATGAGCAGTTCTTC	CASSLGMNNEQFF
TRBV7-3	-	TRBJ1-2	13	-	TGTGCCAGCAGCCGGACGGGCTCGGGTGGCTACACCTTC	CASSRTGSGGYTF